Many counts were recorded for the clone carrying this T cell receptor (beta chain). Its cognate antigen is unknown. The sample comes from a study of post-analysis software for immune sequencing data. On the study more broadly: Recorded subtypes: relapsing-remitting, secondary progressive, progressive-relapsing; some patients unannotated. Study-level results: Several TRBV segments were more frequent in patients than controls; TRBV5-6, TRBV5-1 and TRBV20-1 belonged to this group. Samples from a shared batch, those prepared together, strongly co-clustered by F measure.

Built from TCR beta cDNA, the libraries had unique molecular identifiers in them. A single record per CDR3 protein comes from TCRdb applying MiXCR to the PCR reads. The sample includes 150,000 to 200,000 distinct CDR3 sequences, over 25% of them seen just once. V was pared by 4 bases and J by 5 bases, with 3 bases between. This CDR3 has 12 amino acids. Germline V gives CDR1 MNHEY, CDR2 SMNVEV (reference sequence). The chain joins TRBV27 to TRBJ1-6, with D unclear. The material sequenced was blood. The sequence was obtained from a girl under 18 with multiple sclerosis. The CDR3 DNA reads as TGTGCCAGCAGTTCGAATAATTCACCCCTCCACTTT. It yields the protein CASSSNNSPLHF.